Below, 20 T cell receptor beta chains from the same sample are listed, as sequenced in a study of tumor and adjacent non-tumor tissue in lung cancer. No cell sorting was done before RNA was extracted from the tissue. The normal lung tissue was taken more than 3 cm from the tumor edge. A modified ARM-PCR protocol with three rounds of nested PCR amplified TCRbeta. Using its own MiXCR run on the multiplex PCR reads, TCRdb lists one record per CDR3 protein. Of more than 85,000 distinct CDR3 sequences in the sample, 50% to 70% were seen once. The sample taken for sequencing was distant non-tumor lung tissue. The receptors derive from a man aged 55 to 70 with non-small cell lung cancer.

The V gene is TRBV4-1, the J gene TRBJ1-1, with a tentative D call TRBD1 (5 bases). This CDR3 contains 14 residues. V lost 4 bases to trimming and J lost 7 bases, with 16 bases between them. Looked up from germline, CDR1 is MGHRA and CDR2 is YSYEKL. Written as DNA, the CDR3 is TGCGCCAGCAGCCGAAGCTCCTGGGGGAATGAAGCTTTCTTT. It specifies CASSRSSWGNEAFF.

Note on this clonotype: One junction end does not reproduce the germline sequence, and a read error may be involved. The chain uses TRBV4-1 and TRBJ1-1; 7 nucleotides align to TRBD1. Germline V CDR1 and CDR2: MGHRA, YSYEKL. The CDR3 consists of 12 residues. The CDR3 here is CASSQLTGKALF. CDR3 coding DNA: TGCGCCAGCAGCCAGCTGACAGGGAAAGCTCTCTTT.

As for this clonotype: The missing conserved phenylalanine or tryptophan at the end of this CDR3 makes a read error likely. V gene TRBV11-2 combines with J gene TRBJ2-7; D might be TRBD2 (5 bases). The germline V and J ends were trimmed by 3 bases and 2 bases, with 11 bases remaining between them. The CDR3 is made up of 14 amino acids. CDR1 SGHAT and CDR2 FQNNGV come from the germline V gene. DNA for the CDR3: TGTGCCAGCAGCTTGGGCGGACTGACCTACGAGCAGTACTCC. It yields the protein CASSLGGLTYEQYS.

This clonotype appeared many times. The rearrangement links TRBV12-3 or TRBV12-4 to TRBJ2-1; TRBD1 aligns across 9 bases. Unmatched junction bases numbered 6, after V lost 1 base and J lost 5 bases. The CDR3 is 16 residues long. Here the CDR3 DNA reads TGTGCCAGCAGTTTAGTAGGGGGACAGGGTAACAATGAGCAGTTCTTC. Protein: CASSLVGGQGNNEQFF.

The V gene is TRBV5-1, the J gene TRBJ1-6; maybe TRBD1 (5 bases). Trimming took 6 bases from V and 8 from J, leaving 15 bases between them. Germline CDR1 and CDR2: SGHRS and YFSETQ. CDR3 length equals 14 residues. The CDR3 region is CASNFRGDDSPLHF. In DNA, the CDR3 is TGCGCCAGCAACTTTCGGGGGGACGATTCACCCCTCCACTTT.

This clonotype has a handful of counts. This chain joins TRBV30 and TRBJ2-2; 7 nucleotides agree with TRBD1. The junction had 3 bases not matched to a gene; V was cut back by 6 bases and J by 5 bases. Germline assignment: CDR1 GTSNPN and CDR2 SVGIG (reference sequence). CDR3 size: 12 residues. CDR3: CACSQGTGELFF. The DNA for the CDR3 is TGTGCCTGCTCACAGGGGACCGGGGAGCTGTTTTTT. Supplemented by reference TRBV30 and TRBJ2-2, the full variable domain reads SQTIHQWPATLVQPVGSPLSLECTVEGTSNPNLYWYRQAAGRGLQLLFYSVGIGQISSEVPQNLSASRPQDRQFILSSKKLLLSDSGFYLCACSQGTGELFFGEGSRLTVL.

The chain has TRBV2 and TRBJ2-1; TRBD2 matches 10 bases. CDR1 SNHLY and CDR2 FYNNEI come from the germline V gene. This CDR3 has 15 amino acids. J was trimmed by 8 bases and V by 7 bases; bases with no gene match: 11. DNA of the CDR3: TGTGCCAGCAAAATACCCAGCGGGGGGGCCTATGAGCAGTTCTTC. Protein sequence: CASKIPSGGAYEQFF.

A note on this clonotype: This could be a read error, since a much larger clone is one nucleotide away. The chain carries TRBV6-6 and TRBJ1-2; no firm D call. V lost 7 bases and J lost 3, with 18 bases in between. Germline V gene data show CDR1 as MNHNY and CDR2 as SVGAGI (reference sequence). The CDR3 spans 15 residues. The CDR3 DNA reads TGTGCCAGCACCTCCCCGCAGGAGGCTTACTATGGCTACACCTTC. This sequence encodes CASTSPQEAYYGYTF.

This rearrangement joins TRBV29-1 to TRBJ1-1, with D unresolved. Germline loops: CDR1 SQVTM, CDR2 ANQGSEA. Trimming pared 7 bases from V and 7 bases from J, leaving 13 bases between. CDR3 length: 11 amino acids. The CDR3 DNA reads TGCAGCGGTAGAGGGCCGGGTGAAGCTTTCTTT. Its protein is CSGRGPGEAFF.

This chain uses TRBV11-2 with TRBJ2-3; D gene ambiguous. Trimming cost V 5 bases and J 2 bases, with 17 bases left between them. The germline V gene has CDR1 SGHAT and CDR2 FQNNGV. CDR3 size: 16 residues. CDR3 protein: CASSRQPINPTDTQYF. CDR3 coding DNA: TGTGCCAGCAGCCGACAACCCATCAACCCCACAGATACGCAGTATTTT. The variable domain in full, completed from reference TRBV11-2 and TRBJ2-3, reads EAGVAQSPRYKIIEKRQSVAFWCNPISGHATLYWYQQILGQGPKLLIQFQNNGVVDDSQLPKDRFSAERLKGVDSTLKIQPAKLEDSAVYLCASSRQPINPTDTQYFGPGTRLTVL.

V and J are TRBV6-1 and TRBJ1-2; 8 bases align to TRBD1. This CDR3 spans 16 amino acids. Germline values: CDR1 MNHNS, CDR2 SASEGT. V shed 7 bases and J 2 bases; nucleotides not matched to a gene: 12. CDR3: CASTRDRSPINYGYTF. CDR3 nucleotides: TGTGCCAGCACTAGGGACAGGAGTCCCATCAACTATGGCTACACCTTC.

A word on this clonotype: A read error may be the cause here, since a much bigger clone is one base away. This rearrangement joins TRBV5-1 to TRBJ2-1; D unresolved. Trimming shortened V by 4 bases and J by 1 base, and 12 bases separated the two germline ends. Germline lookup yields CDR1 SGHRS and CDR2 YFSETQ. The CDR3 runs to 15 residues. The CDR3 region has the DNA TGCGCCAGCAGCGAGAACAGTGCTTCCTACAATGAGCAGTTCTTC. As protein: CASSENSASYNEQFF.

For this clonotype: Relative to the germline gene, one junction end is altered; a read error may explain this. This chain's CDR3 is CVSSPTSRASTDTQYF. DNA for the CDR3: TGTGTCAGCAGCCCTACTAGCAGGGCAAGCACGGATACGCAGTATTTT. The chain links TRBV4-2 to TRBJ2-3, with D possibly being TRBD2 (6 bases). The CDR3 extends over 16 amino acids. Germline CDR1 reads LGHNA; CDR2 reads YNFKEQ.

Comment on this clonotype: One junction end disagrees with the germline gene, perhaps due to a read error. This chain joins TRBV12-3 or TRBV12-4 and TRBJ2-1; TRBD1 is a possible D gene (5 bases). The CDR3 has 15 residues. The CDR3: CASNLLGRDANEHFF. In DNA, the CDR3 is TGTGCCAGCAATTTGTTGGGCAGGGATGCCAATGAGCACTTCTTC.

As for this clonotype: At one end the junction does not follow the germline gene, possibly because of a read error. The chain joins TRBV11-2 to TRBJ2-3, with D maybe TRBD2 (6 bases). The CDR3 has 17 amino acids. Germline values: CDR1 SGHAT, CDR2 FQNNGV. This chain's CDR3 is CASSLGRWELGTDTQYF. CDR3 DNA: TGTGCTAGCAGCTTAGGGAGGTGGGAGTTGGGCACAGATACGCAGTATTTT.

A word on this clonotype: A much larger clone sits a single nucleotide away, making a read error possible. This chain connects TRBV20-1 to TRBJ2-5, with 7 positions matching TRBD1. Germline V lookup: CDR1 DFQATT, CDR2 SNEGSKA (reference sequence). The CDR3 is 13 residues long. This CDR3 reads CSAFGQEKETQYF. DNA for the CDR3: TGCAGCGCCTTTGGACAGGAGAAAGAGACCCAGTACTTC.

There are many counts of this clonotype. This rearrangement joins TRBV28 to TRBJ2-1; D gene ambiguous. Germline CDR1 and CDR2: MDHEN and SYDVKM. Trimming removed 5 bases from V and 7 bases from J, with 15 bases in between. The CDR3 totals 14 residues. The CDR3 DNA reads TGTGCCAGCAGTGCTCGCCCTCGTGGGAATGAGCAGTTCTTC. Translation gives CASSARPRGNEQFF.

Of note for this clonotype: A much larger clone differs by one base, so this may be a read error. The rearrangement links TRBV20-1 to TRBJ2-5; 9 bases line up with TRBD2. J gave up 5 bases and V 2 bases, and 6 bases lay outside the gene matches. CDR3 length: 14 amino acids. Looked up from germline, CDR1 is DFQATT and CDR2 is SNEGSKA (reference sequence). This CDR3 reads CSARLSGGWETQYF. In nucleotides, the CDR3 is TGCAGTGCTAGACTCAGCGGGGGGTGGGAGACCCAGTACTTC.

This clonotype was seen repeatedly, ten times or more. The chain is built from TRBV20-1 and TRBJ1-1, with D perhaps TRBD1 (5 bases). CDR1 and CDR2 (germline): DFQATT, SNEGSKA (reference sequence). This CDR3 is built from 13 residues. The V gene lost 2 bases and the J gene lost 6 bases, with 13 bases spanning the gap. CDR3 in DNA: TGCAGTGCTAGAACCCACTTGGGGGCTGAAGCTTTCTTT. Its protein product is CSARTHLGAEAFF.

This clonotype was detected ten times or more. This chain links TRBV29-1 with TRBJ2-3; 11 positions match TRBD2. J lost 2 bases, V lost 7 bases, and 2 bases had no gene match. Germline V lookup: CDR1 SQVTM, CDR2 ANQGSEA. The CDR3 contains 13 residues. The CDR3 region is CSGLAGLTDTQYF. The CDR3 nucleotides are TGCAGCGGACTAGCGGGGCTCACAGATACGCAGTATTTT.